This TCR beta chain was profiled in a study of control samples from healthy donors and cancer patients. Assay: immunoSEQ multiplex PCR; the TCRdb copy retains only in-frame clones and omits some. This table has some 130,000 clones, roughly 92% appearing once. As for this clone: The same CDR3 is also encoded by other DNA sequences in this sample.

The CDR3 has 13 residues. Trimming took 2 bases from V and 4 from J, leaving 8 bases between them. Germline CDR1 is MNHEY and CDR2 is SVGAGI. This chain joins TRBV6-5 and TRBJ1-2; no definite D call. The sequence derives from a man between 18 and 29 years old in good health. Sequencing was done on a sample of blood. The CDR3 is CASSYRQSYGYTF. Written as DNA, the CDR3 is TGTGCCAGCAGTTACAGGCAGTCCTATGGCTACACCTTC.